Following are 30 T cell receptor beta chains from one sample sequenced in a study of response to subunit inactivated influenza vaccine. TCRdb processed the RT-PCR reads anew with MiXCR; each CDR3 protein has one entry. The profile shows about 780,000 distinct CDR3 sequences, around 20% of them singletons. Specimen: PBMCs from blood, collected 5 days after vaccination. The receptors originated from a man over 45 who received an inactivated influenza vaccine.

The V call is TRBV7-2, the J call TRBJ2-3; 11 bases match TRBD2. J was trimmed by 3 bases and V by 5 bases; bases with no gene match: 7. The CDR3 spans 16 residues. CDR1 is SGHTA and CDR2 is FQGNSA in the germline V gene. This CDR3 is CASSLSGGARTDTQYF. The CDR3, as DNA: TGTGCCAGCAGCCTTAGCGGGGGGGCCAGGACAGATACGCAGTATTTT.

This clonotype was detected only a few times. The genes are TRBV10-3 and TRBJ2-7; no firm D call. Per the germline V gene, CDR1 is ENHRY and CDR2 is SYGVKD. The CDR3 contains 11 residues. V lost 9 bases, J lost 6 bases, and 12 bases lay in between. CDR3 region: CAIQKNSEQYF. CDR3 sequence (DNA): TGTGCCATTCAAAAAAACAGCGAGCAGTACTTC.

The sample holds a few counts of this clonotype. The V and J genes are TRBV20-1 and TRBJ2-1; D gene uncertain. Trimming left V 6 bases short and J 3 bases short, with 12 bases between. The CDR3 loop spans 13 amino acids. CDR1 DFQATT and CDR2 SNEGSKA come from the germline V gene (reference sequence). The CDR3 bases are TGCAGTGCCTCGGACGGATACTACAATGAGCAGTTCTTC. This encodes CSASDGYYNEQFF.

This clonotype occurred a few times. V and J are TRBV10-2 and TRBJ2-3; the D gene is possibly TRBD2 (6 bases). This CDR3 is built from 15 residues. Trimming cost V 6 bases and J 0 bases, with 13 bases left between them. Germline CDR1 WSHSY, CDR2 SAAADI. In nucleotides, the CDR3 is TGCGCCAGCAGCTTCCCCGGGGGAAGCACAGATACGCAGTATTTT. It yields the protein CASSFPGGSTDTQYF.

CDR3: CASRLTVGATQYF. CDR3 DNA: TGCGCCAGCAGGCTGACGGTAGGGGCGACCCAGTACTTC. The V gene is TRBV5-1, the J gene TRBJ2-5; a weak D match, TRBD1 (5 bases). Trimming removed 5 bases at V and 7 bases at J, with 15 bases between. Germline CDR1 is SGHRS and CDR2 is YFSETQ. The CDR3 totals 13 residues.

The V and J genes are TRBV6-4 and TRBJ2-2; 9 bases are a match to TRBD2. The germline V gene encodes CDR1 MRHNA and CDR2 SNTAGT. The CDR3 sequence is 16 residues long. With 2 bases clipped from V and 6 bases from J, the junction kept 7 bases outside the gene matches. The CDR3 sequence is CASSDPRGTSPGELFF. CDR3 coding DNA: TGTGCCAGCAGTGACCCACGAGGGACTAGCCCCGGGGAGCTGTTTTTT.

This clonotype appeared a few times. V gene TRBV28 combines with J gene TRBJ2-4; D gene ambiguous. This CDR3 contains 15 residues. V was clipped by 3 bases and J by 0 bases, with 9 bases between them. CDR1 and CDR2 (germline): MDHEN, SYDVKM. The CDR3 DNA follows: TGTGCCAGCAGTTTTGAAACCTTAGCCAAAAACATTCAGTACTTC. Amino acids: CASSFETLAKNIQYF.

The J gene is TRBJ2-5, the V gene TRBV20-1; no reliable D call. The V gene's germline CDR1 is DFQATT and CDR2 SNEGSKA (reference sequence). This CDR3 region has 16 residues. V dropped 0 bases and J dropped 2 bases, with 16 bases sitting between them. The CDR3, as DNA: TGCAGTGCTAGAGATCGTTTACAGTCCTCTCAAGAGACCCAGTACTTC. It translates to CSARDRLQSSQETQYF.

The V and J genes are TRBV12-3 or TRBV12-4 and TRBJ2-7; TRBD1 aligns across 9 bases. The J segment lost 2 bases and the V segment lost 6 bases, leaving 2 bases of the junction unmatched. This CDR3 has 13 amino acids. The CDR3 spells CASRGTGPYEQYF. For the CDR3, the DNA is TGTGCCAGCAGAGGGACAGGGCCCTACGAGCAGTACTTC.

The chain is built from TRBV11-2 and TRBJ2-7, with 7 bases aligning to TRBD1. Germline V gene lookup returns CDR1 SGHAT and CDR2 FQNNGV. This CDR3 is built from 20 residues. With V trimmed by 1 base and J by 0 bases, 18 bases remained unmatched. In DNA, the CDR3 is TGTGCCAGCAGCTTAGTAGGTTCTCTCGACAGGGCCCTCGGCTCCTACGAGCAGTACTTC. Protein product: CASSLVGSLDRALGSYEQYF. The full variable domain, completed using reference TRBV11-2 and TRBJ2-7, is EAGVAQSPRYKIIEKRQSVAFWCNPISGHATLYWYQQILGQGPKLLIQFQNNGVVDDSQLPKDRFSAERLKGVDSTLKIQPAKLEDSAVYLCASSLVGSLDRALGSYEQYFGPGTRLTVT.

The CDR3 protein is CASSSNGRDGTYEQYF. CDR3 DNA sequence: TGTGCCAGCAGCTCTAACGGTCGGGACGGAACCTACGAGCAGTACTTC. This chain links TRBV7-9 with TRBJ2-7; either TRBD1 or TRBD2 may fit D (5 bases each). V dropped 4 bases and J dropped 2 bases, with 18 bases sitting between them. The CDR3 contains 16 residues. Germline CDR1 reads SEHNR; CDR2 reads FQNEAQ (reference sequence).

The rearrangement links TRBV6-2 or TRBV6-3 to TRBJ2-7; no firm D call. The CDR3 consists of 13 residues. Germline V lookup: CDR1 MNHEY, CDR2 SVGEGT. V lost 2 bases, J lost 7 bases, and 12 bases lay in between. Here the CDR3 DNA reads TGTGCCAGCAGTTACCCCTCGAGAGATGAGCAGTACTTC. It translates to CASSYPSRDEQYF.

This chain links TRBV2 with TRBJ2-5, with D possibly matching TRBD1 (5 bases). CDR3 length equals 17 residues. Trimming left V 0 bases short and J 1 base short, with 15 bases between. Germline V gene lookup returns CDR1 SNHLY and CDR2 FYNNEI. The CDR3 loop reads CASSEALGQGFQETQYF. The CDR3 DNA is TGTGCCAGCAGTGAAGCGCTGGGGCAGGGCTTCCAAGAGACCCAGTACTTC.

In nucleotides, the CDR3 is TGTGCCAGCAGCCTTATGGACGGATCCTACGAGCAGTACTTC. It codes for CASSLMDGSYEQYF. This chain uses TRBV7-9 with TRBJ2-7; D unclear. The CDR3 is made up of 14 amino acids. V lost 5 bases, J lost 1 base, and 12 bases lay in between. Germline lookup yields CDR1 SEHNR and CDR2 FQNEAQ (reference sequence). The variable domain in full, completed from reference TRBV7-9 and TRBJ2-7, reads DTGVSQNPRHKITKRGQNVTFRCDPISEHNRLYWYRQTLGQGPEFLTYFQNEAQLEKSRLLSDRFSAERPKGSFSTLEIQRTEQGDSAMYLCASSLMDGSYEQYFGPGTRLTVT.

Turning to this clonotype: A much larger clone lies one base from this, so it may be a read error. V is TRBV20-1 and J is TRBJ2-3; 8 positions match TRBD1. The germline V gene has CDR1 DFQATT and CDR2 SNEGSKA (reference sequence). V gave up 2 bases and J gave up 0 bases; unmatched junction bases: 4. This CDR3 spans 15 amino acids. In nucleotides, the CDR3 is TGCAGTGCTAGAATAGGACAGGGTAGCACAGATACGCAGTATTTT. Its translation: CSARIGQGSTDTQYF.

The rearrangement uses TRBV4-3 and TRBJ2-7, with 9 bases identical to TRBD2. The trim removed 2 bases at V and 4 bases at J, leaving 3 bases unmatched. CDR1 is LGHNA and CDR2 is YSLEER in the germline V gene. This CDR3 contains 14 residues. The CDR3 reads CASSQIAGEYEQYF. CDR3 DNA sequence: TGCGCCAGCAGCCAAATAGCGGGAGAGTACGAGCAGTACTTC.

The count of this clonotype is one. This rearrangement joins TRBV15 to TRBJ1-4; TRBD1 matches at 11 bases. CDR3 length: 19 amino acids. V was pared by 3 bases and J by 0 bases, with 9 bases of the junction left unmatched. The germline gives CDR1 LNHNV, CDR2 YYDKDF (reference sequence). The CDR3 DNA reads as TGTGCCACCAGCAGGTGGACAGGGGGCGTTTATTCAACTAATGAAAAACTGTTTTTT. Its translation: CATSRWTGGVYSTNEKLFF.

The genes are TRBV5-1 and TRBJ2-7, with D unclear. V gave up 1 base and J gave up 0 bases, with 8 bases separating them. Per germline, CDR1 SGHRS and CDR2 YFSETQ. This CDR3 is 14 amino acids long. The CDR3, as DNA: TGCGCCAGCAGCTTGACACGAGACTCCTACGAGCAGTACTTC. Translation: CASSLTRDSYEQYF.

The CDR3 bases are TGTGCCAGTAGTATTGCCCGGGACTCAGATACGCAGTATTTT. As protein: CASSIARDSDTQYF. The V gene is TRBV19, the J gene TRBJ2-3, with D tentatively TRBD2 (6 bases). In germline, CDR1 is LNHDA, CDR2 SQIVND (reference sequence). The V end was cut by 3 bases, the J end by 4 bases, with 11 bases between. The CDR3 totals 14 residues. Full variable domain (rest looked up from reference TRBV19 and TRBJ2-3): DGGITQSPKYLFRKEGQNVTLSCEQNLNHDAMYWYRQDPGQGLRLIYYSQIVNDFQKGDIAEGYSVSREKKESFPLTVTSAQKNPTAFYLCASSIARDSDTQYFGPGTRLTVL.

In this sample, this clonotype turned up a few times. The chain combines TRBV29-1 with TRBJ2-1, with D possibly being TRBD1 (6 bases). The germline V gene has CDR1 SQVTM and CDR2 ANQGSEA. The CDR3 extends over 13 amino acids. The V gene lost 7 bases and the J gene lost 2 bases, with 12 bases spanning the gap. The CDR3 loop reads CSGGRGPYNEQFF. Written as DNA, the CDR3 is TGCAGCGGGGGCAGGGGCCCCTACAATGAGCAGTTCTTC.

The chain uses TRBV13 and TRBJ1-3, with 7 bases that match TRBD1. V lost 6 bases to trimming and J lost 9 bases; unmatched junction nucleotides: 5. In germline, CDR1 is PRHDT, CDR2 FYEKMQ (reference sequence). The CDR3 consists of 12 residues. As DNA, the CDR3 is TGTGCCAGCAGAGAGACAGGGAGCACCATATATTTT. Protein sequence: CASRETGSTIYF.

The rearrangement uses TRBV6-5 and TRBJ2-1; D is perhaps TRBD1 (5 bases). The CDR3 has 17 amino acids. Germline CDR1 is MNHEY and CDR2 is SVGAGI. The V gene lost 5 bases and the J gene lost 5 bases, with 22 bases spanning the gap. Here the CDR3 DNA reads TGTGCCAGCAGTCACGTGAGTGTCAGGGTTGGCCACAATGAGCAGTTCTTC. This gives the protein CASSHVSVRVGHNEQFF.

This clonotype showed up just a few times. The gene calls are TRBV5-1 and TRBJ1-1; D remains ambiguous. Trimming left V 1 base short and J 1 base short, with 11 bases between. The CDR3 is made up of 15 amino acids. CDR1 is SGHRS and CDR2 is YFSETQ in the germline V gene. The CDR3 coding sequence is TGCGCCAGCAGCTTGATTCCCGCGGGGAACACTGAAGCTTTCTTT. It yields the protein CASSLIPAGNTEAFF.

The chain is built from TRBV5-5 and TRBJ1-2; the match to TRBD1 covers 10 bases. The CDR3 sequence is 15 residues long. The V gene end was trimmed by 4 bases and the J gene end by 3 bases; junction bases not matched to a gene: 6. Per the germline V gene, CDR1 is SGHKS and CDR2 is YYEKEE (reference sequence). The CDR3 loop is CASSAGQGIHYGYTF. In nucleotides, the CDR3 is TGTGCCAGCAGCGCGGGACAGGGGATACACTATGGCTACACCTTC.

This rearrangement joins TRBV9 to TRBJ2-3; a weak D match, TRBD1 (5 bases). V dropped 3 bases and J dropped 1 base, with 12 bases sitting between them. Per the germline V gene, CDR1 is SGDLS and CDR2 is YYNGEE. The CDR3 loop spans 15 amino acids. The CDR3 coding sequence is TGTGCCAGCAGCGAAACCCAGGGTCGCACAGATACGCAGTATTTT. Amino acid sequence: CASSETQGRTDTQYF.

This clonotype has a handful of counts. The J gene is TRBJ1-3, the V gene TRBV7-2; D call uncertain. The ends were cut back, 1 base at V and 0 bases at J, with 4 bases in the middle. The germline gives CDR1 SGHTA, CDR2 FQGNSA. This CDR3 spans 14 amino acids. The CDR3, as DNA: TGTGCCAGCAGCTTAGGCACCTCTGGAAACACCATATATTTT. This translates into CASSLGTSGNTIYF. Variable domain in full (rest from reference TRBV7-2 and TRBJ1-3): GAGVSQSPSNKVTEKGKDVELRCDPISGHTALYWYRQSLGQGLEFLIYFQGNSAPDKSGLPSDRFSAERTGGSVSTLTIQRTQQEDSAVYLCASSLGTSGNTIYFGEGSWLTVV.

The CDR3 is CASSLSSFSPLHF. The CDR3 nucleotides read TGTGCCAGCAGCTTATCGAGTTTTTCACCCCTCCACTTT. This rearrangement joins TRBV5-6 to TRBJ1-6; D is unclear. The CDR3 covers 13 residues. V was clipped by 2 bases and J by 9 bases, with 9 bases between them. Germline values: CDR1 SGHDT, CDR2 YYEEEE.

This clonotype was counted only a few times. The chain links TRBV20-1 to TRBJ2-2, with unresolved D. Per germline, CDR1 DFQATT and CDR2 SNEGSKA (reference sequence). The V and J ends lost 5 bases and 5 bases respectively, with 15 bases between them. This CDR3 has 14 residues. This CDR3 reads CSARPPIGTGELFF. The CDR3 nucleotides read TGCAGTGCTCGCCCCCCGATTGGGACCGGGGAGCTGTTTTTT.

V and J are TRBV20-1 and TRBJ1-5; maybe TRBD1 (6 bases). The CDR3 spans 13 residues. Germline V gene data show CDR1 as DFQATT and CDR2 as SNEGSKA (reference sequence). Trimming took 6 bases from V and 3 from J, leaving 12 bases between them. In DNA form, the CDR3 reads TGCAGTGCCCGACAGGACACCAATCAGCCCCAGCATTTT. Its translation is CSARQDTNQPQHF.

This chain's CDR3 is CASSLKGHLAYEQYF. The CDR3 coding sequence is TGTGCCAGCAGCTTAAAGGGACATCTAGCCTACGAGCAGTACTTC. V is TRBV11-2 and J is TRBJ2-7, with a tentative D call TRBD1 (6 bases). Between the trimmed V and J ends, which lost 2 bases and 2 bases, there was a span of 13 bases. Germline V gene data show CDR1 as SGHAT and CDR2 as FQNNGV. CDR3 length: 15 residues. Filled out from reference TRBV11-2 and TRBJ2-7, the complete variable domain reads EAGVAQSPRYKIIEKRQSVAFWCNPISGHATLYWYQQILGQGPKLLIQFQNNGVVDDSQLPKDRFSAERLKGVDSTLKIQPAKLEDSAVYLCASSLKGHLAYEQYFGPGTRLTVT.